One and the same sample provided the 31 T cell receptor beta chains below, sequenced in a study of shared clonotypes between healthy human individuals. TCRdb's table, derived via immunoSEQ multiplex PCR, lists solely in-frame clones and lacks some. The sample has around 690,000 clones; around 91% are singletons. Input material: memory CD8+ T cells from PBMCs. Described subset: CD45RO+ cells pooled with CCR7-negative TemRA cells. The receptor set was obtained from a man younger than 30 in good health. Some clones in this sample may be carry-over from other donors' samples.

This chain connects TRBV25-1 to TRBJ2-3, with D maybe TRBD2 (5 bases). This CDR3 is 15 amino acids long. Germline V lookup: CDR1 MGHDK, CDR2 SYGVNS. The V gene lost 2 bases and the J gene lost 0 bases, with 9 bases spanning the gap. The CDR3 DNA reads TGTGCCAGCAGTGAACGCTGGACTAGCACAGATACGCAGTATTTT. Encoded protein: CASSERWTSTDTQYF.

This clone was recorded many times. The J gene is TRBJ1-4, the V gene TRBV9; D ambiguous. Germline-derived CDR1 and CDR2 are SGDLS and YYNGEE. This CDR3 is built from 15 residues. Trimming left V 3 bases short and J 3 bases short, with 12 bases between. The CDR3 sequence is CASSAGTAANEKLFF. In DNA, the CDR3 is TGTGCCAGCAGCGCTGGAACTGCGGCTAATGAAAAACTGTTTTTT. The variable domain in full, with the rest retrieved from reference TRBV9 and TRBJ1-4, is DSGVTQTPKHLITATGQRVTLRCSPRSGDLSVYWYQQSLDQGLQFLIQYYNGEERAKGNILERFSAQQFPDLHSELNLSSLELGDSALYFCASSAGTAANEKLFFGSGTQLSVL.

The rearrangement uses TRBV25-1 and TRBJ2-5; D unclear. TRBJ2-7 matches the DNA end more closely, so the J call is doubtful. CDR3 length: 13 amino acids. Germline loops: CDR1 MGHDK, CDR2 SYGVNS. CDR3 sequence reads: CASSSRPPYEQYF. The CDR3 bases are TGTGCCAGCAGTAGCAGACCTCCCTACGAGCAGTACTTC.

Here the CDR3 DNA reads TGTGCCAGCAGTGAAGTGGCTAGATCCTACGAGCAGTACTTC. It is translated as CASSEVARSYEQYF. The V call is TRBV6-1, the J call TRBJ2-7; D unresolved. This CDR3 is 14 amino acids long. Trimming took 1 base from V and 1 from J, leaving 8 bases between them. Germline CDR1 reads MNHNS; CDR2 reads SASEGT.

The CDR3 region is CASRPRLNTGELFF. CDR3 DNA sequence: TGTGCCTCTCGACCCCGCCTGAACACCGGGGAGCTGTTTTTT. The J gene is TRBJ2-2, the V gene TRBV11-3; D uncertain. The CDR3 sequence is 14 residues long. The germline CDR1 and CDR2 sequences are SGHNT and YENEEA. Deletions cut 11 bases from V and 1 base from J, with 14 bases between. The full variable domain, completed using reference TRBV11-3 and TRBJ2-2, is EAGVVQSPRYKIIEKKQPVAFWCNPISGHNTLYWYLQNLGQGPELLIRYENEEAVDDSQLPKDRFSAERLKGVDSTLKIQPAELGDSAVYLCASRPRLNTGELFFGEGSRLTVL.

The chain links TRBV5-1 to TRBJ2-1; tentative D call: TRBD2 (6 bases). Trimming pared 2 bases from V and 6 bases from J, leaving 9 bases between. Germline CDR1 is SGHRS and CDR2 is YFSETQ. This CDR3 is 13 amino acids long. The CDR3 region has the DNA TGCGCCAGCAGCTTACCGGGACTCAATGAGCAGTTCTTC. Residues: CASSLPGLNEQFF.

V usage is TRBV9 and J usage is TRBJ2-7; the D gene is possibly TRBD2 (7 bases). Germline CDR1 and CDR2: SGDLS and YYNGEE. The CDR3 extends over 16 amino acids. Trimming took off 3 bases at V and 3 bases at J, with 19 bases between the two ends. CDR3 protein: CASSGGGVASGYEQYF. The CDR3 DNA reads TGTGCCAGCAGCGGAGGGGGGGTGGCTAGCGGCTACGAGCAGTACTTC.

Details on this clone: At the DNA level, this CDR3 is encoded by other sequences in the same sample as well. The chain recombines TRBV9 with TRBJ1-5; D uncertain. Germline CDR1 and CDR2: SGDLS and YYNGEE. V lost 2 bases to trimming and J lost 2 bases, with 8 bases between them. The length of the CDR3 is 14 residues. CDR3 DNA sequence: TGTGCCAGCAGCGTCTCAGGCGGCAATCAGCCCCAGCATTTT. It yields the protein CASSVSGGNQPQHF.

The J gene is TRBJ1-5, the V gene TRBV4-1; D remains unclear. CDR1 is MGHRA and CDR2 is YSYEKL in the germline V gene. This CDR3 is built from 15 residues. Trimming removed 1 base from V and 5 bases from J, with 12 bases in between. In nucleotides, the CDR3 is TGCGCCAGCAGCCAAGGTCCCACGGGCCATCAGCCCCAGCATTTT. Its translation: CASSQGPTGHQPQHF.

The V call is TRBV7-8, the J call TRBJ1-2; D might be TRBD1 (5 bases). The CDR3 is 12 amino acids. Germline assignment: CDR1 SGHVS and CDR2 FQNEAQ. The V and J ends lost 4 bases and 7 bases respectively, with 10 bases between them. The CDR3 DNA reads as TGTGCCAGCAGCTCGGGACTGGCTGGCTACACCTTC. This encodes CASSSGLAGYTF.

Only one count was recorded for this clone. The V gene is TRBV5-1, the J gene TRBJ1-2; TRBD1 is a possible D gene (5 bases). The CDR3 loop spans 17 amino acids. Trimming left V 0 bases short and J 8 bases short, with 23 bases between. Germline V CDR1 and CDR2: SGHRS, YFSETQ. The CDR3 coding sequence is TGCGCCAGCAGCTTGGTACCTGGCCCCCAGGGTGTTTCAGGCTACACCTTC. Translated: CASSLVPGPQGVSGYTF.

The chain's CDR3 is CASGLFQGGSYEQYF. The CDR3 DNA follows: TGTGCTAGTGGTTTGTTCCAGGGTGGCTCCTACGAGCAGTACTTC. The genes are TRBV12-5 and TRBJ2-7, with D possibly TRBD1 on 5 matching bases. CDR3 length: 15 amino acids. The ends were cut back, 2 bases at V and 0 bases at J, with 11 bases in the middle. Germline V CDR1 and CDR2: LGHNT, FRNRAP.

The chain carries TRBV28 and TRBJ1-1; 7 positions agree with TRBD1. The CDR3 has 15 amino acids. Germline values: CDR1 MDHEN, CDR2 SYDVKM. The trim removed 6 bases at V and 1 base at J, leaving 8 bases unmatched. The CDR3 region is CASRPTGQANTEAFF. CDR3 in DNA: TGTGCCAGCAGACCTACAGGACAGGCGAACACTGAAGCTTTCTTT.

The chain recombines TRBV7-8 with TRBJ2-7; 9 nucleotides align to TRBD2. This CDR3 is 14 amino acids long. The germline gives CDR1 SGHVS, CDR2 FQNEAQ. The trim removed 2 bases at V and 4 bases at J, leaving 3 bases unmatched. CDR3 coding DNA: TGTGCCAGCAGCTTACCTAGCGGGACTTACGAGCAGTACTTC. Its protein is CASSLPSGTYEQYF.

The chain links TRBV14 to TRBJ2-1; tentative D call: TRBD2 (6 bases). Trimming cost V 0 bases and J 3 bases, with 18 bases left between them. Germline V lookup: CDR1 SGHDN, CDR2 FVKESK. CDR3 length: 18 amino acids. The CDR3 DNA sequence: TGTGCCAGCAGCCAAGATGTAGGAGGGAGGCGGGTCTACAATGAGCAGTTCTTC. Translation: CASSQDVGGRRVYNEQFF.

The chain employs TRBV27 and TRBJ2-7, with 9 positions matching TRBD1. With V trimmed by 5 bases and J by 6 bases, 14 bases remained unmatched. The V gene's germline CDR1 is MNHEY and CDR2 SMNVEV (reference sequence). This CDR3 is 16 amino acids long. The CDR3 DNA reads TGTGCCAGCAGTACTAAAACCGGGACAGGGAGATTCGAGCAGTACTTC. This translates into CASSTKTGTGRFEQYF.

The chain has TRBV7-9 and TRBJ2-7; D is perhaps TRBD1 (6 bases). V was pared by 4 bases and J by 2 bases, with 18 bases between. The CDR3 extends over 16 amino acids. Germline values: CDR1 SEHNR, CDR2 FQNEAQ (reference sequence). CDR3 in amino acids: CASSSLPGQTAYEQYF. The CDR3 coding sequence is TGTGCCAGCAGCTCATTACCAGGACAGACCGCCTACGAGCAGTACTTC.

The chain uses TRBV9 and TRBJ2-1, with TRBD2 as a possible D gene (6 bases). CDR3 size: 13 residues. Germline V lookup: CDR1 SGDLS, CDR2 YYNGEE. Trimming took off 3 bases at V and 7 bases at J, with 11 bases between the two ends. CDR3 sequence reads: CASSDGLPNEQFF. In DNA form, the CDR3 reads TGTGCCAGCAGCGACGGACTACCAAATGAGCAGTTCTTC.

The chain joins TRBV6-5 to TRBJ1-5; 11 bases align to TRBD1. Trimming removed 0 bases from V and 2 bases from J; junction bases left unmatched: 0. The CDR3 loop spans 16 amino acids. CDR1 and CDR2 from the germline V gene are MNHEY and SVGAGI. This CDR3 is CASSYSGQGGNQPQHF. The CDR3, as DNA: TGTGCCAGCAGTTACTCGGGACAGGGGGGCAATCAGCCCCAGCATTTT.

This chain connects TRBV11-3 to TRBJ2-7; 9 bases line up with TRBD2. The trim removed 1 base at V and 5 bases at J, leaving 6 bases unmatched. The germline CDR1 and CDR2 sequences are SGHNT and YENEEA. CDR3 length equals 15 residues. CDR3: CASSLASGIGHEQYF. CDR3 nucleotides: TGTGCCAGCAGCTTAGCTAGCGGGATAGGACACGAGCAGTACTTC.

The chain is built from TRBV6-5 and TRBJ2-7, with TRBD2 matching over 7 bases. V lost 5 bases to trimming and J lost 3 bases; unmatched junction nucleotides: 7. CDR1 is MNHEY, CDR2 SVGAGI, per germline. The CDR3 runs 14 residues. The CDR3 region has the DNA TGTGCCAGCAGTGTCCGGGACTATCACTACGAGCAGTACTTC. Residues: CASSVRDYHYEQYF.

The genes are TRBV28 and TRBJ2-1, with TRBD2 as a possible D gene (6 bases). There are 16 residues in the CDR3. Germline V lookup: CDR1 MDHEN, CDR2 SYDVKM. Between the trimmed V and J ends, which lost 5 bases and 6 bases, there was a span of 20 bases. The CDR3 nucleotides are TGTGCCAGCAGTCCACGACTAGAACCTACCGTCAATGAGCAGTTCTTC. Protein: CASSPRLEPTVNEQFF.

The gene calls are TRBV7-2 and TRBJ1-5; D is unresolved. Germline V gene lookup returns CDR1 SGHTA and CDR2 FQGNSA. Trimming removed 5 bases at V and 6 bases at J, with 17 bases between. The CDR3 covers 15 residues. The CDR3 here is CASSPVWELGQPQHF. The CDR3 coding sequence is TGTGCCAGCAGCCCCGTATGGGAGTTGGGTCAGCCCCAGCATTTT.

The V call is TRBV5-6, the J call TRBJ2-1, with unresolved D. Germline CDR1 reads SGHDT; CDR2 reads YYEEEE. V gave up 2 bases and J gave up 8 bases, with 5 bases separating them. The CDR3 consists of 11 residues. The CDR3 DNA follows: TGTGCCAGCAGCTTTTCGGATGAGCAGTTCTTC. It specifies CASSFSDEQFF.

The V call is TRBV4-3, the J call TRBJ1-2, with 8 bases fitting TRBD1. Germline V gene data show CDR1 as LGHNA and CDR2 as YSLEER. Unmatched junction bases numbered 6, after V lost 5 bases and J lost 7 bases. This CDR3 comprises 13 residues. CDR3 loop: CASSFQGAGGYTF. In DNA form, the CDR3 reads TGCGCCAGCAGCTTCCAGGGGGCTGGTGGCTACACCTTC.

The J gene is TRBJ2-1, the V gene TRBV4-1; 7 positions match TRBD2. The V gene's germline CDR1 is MGHRA and CDR2 YSYEKL. Germline trimming cut 6 bases from V and 7 bases from J; bases unmatched to any gene: 12. The CDR3 is 15 amino acids. The CDR3 region is CASSRMAGALNEQFF. DNA for the CDR3: TGCGCCAGCAGTCGCATGGCGGGAGCCTTAAATGAGCAGTTCTTC.

The chain is built from TRBV27 and TRBJ2-7; D tentatively reads TRBD1 or TRBD2 (5 bases each). The CDR3 runs 15 residues. V was trimmed by 2 bases and J by 1 base, leaving 12 bases between them. Germline V gene sequence: CDR1 MNHEY, CDR2 SMNVEV (reference sequence). The CDR3 DNA reads TGTGCCAGCAGTTTAGACAGCACGGGATCCTACGAGCAGTACTTC. This gives the protein CASSLDSTGSYEQYF.

The V and J genes are TRBV27 and TRBJ2-5; 9 bases map to TRBD2. The trim removed 5 bases at V and 2 bases at J, leaving 27 bases unmatched. Germline CDR1 reads MNHEY; CDR2 reads SMNVEV (reference sequence). The CDR3 is 22 residues long. The CDR3 DNA is TGTGCCAGCAGTCACTGGCCTGCCGTTGGGCGGGAGGGCCGAATCGGGCAAGAGACCCAGTACTTC. This codes for CASSHWPAVGREGRIGQETQYF.

The chain carries TRBV28 and TRBJ2-3; the D is unclear. Trimming left V 3 bases short and J 4 bases short, with 8 bases between. The CDR3 runs to 13 residues. Germline-derived CDR1 and CDR2 are MDHEN and SYDVKM. The CDR3 DNA reads TGTGCCAGCAGTTTTTCCGCATCAGATACGCAGTATTTT. Protein sequence: CASSFSASDTQYF.

The rearrangement joins TRBV7-2 to TRBJ2-2; weak D call: TRBD2 (6 bases). Germline assignment: CDR1 SGHTA and CDR2 FQGNSA. Trimming took 0 bases from V and 4 from J, leaving 6 bases between them. This CDR3 has 14 residues. The CDR3 reads CASSLALATGELFF. CDR3 bases: TGTGCCAGCAGCTTAGCACTAGCCACCGGGGAGCTGTTTTTT.

The J gene is TRBJ2-1, the V gene TRBV11-2; the D gene is possibly TRBD2 (6 bases). Germline CDR1 reads SGHAT; CDR2 reads FQNNGV. The CDR3 is made up of 15 amino acids. Trimming shortened V by 5 bases and J by 9 bases, and 20 bases separated the two germline ends. The CDR3 DNA is TGTGCCAGCAGCCCGATTGGCGGGACTCATGGTGAGCAGTTCTTC. It specifies CASSPIGGTHGEQFF.